Reported below is one T cell receptor (beta chain). Here the gene names and germline are mouse. The read is 1 residue too short to cover the CDR3 end, so that end is filled in from the germline J gene. Per germline, CDR1 KGHTA and CDR2 FQNQQP. The CDR3 consists of 14 residues. Noted time point: mouse harvest day 7 after allogeneic transplant. Mouse grafts combined 10^7 T-cell-depleted bone marrow cells with 10^6 splenic CD5+ T cells. Tissues came from B6→BALB/c major-mismatch GVHD mice at day 7 or 14. The source of the sample is a study of tissue T cells after allogeneic stem cell transplantation. This table comes from immunoSEQ multiplex PCR, and its TCRdb copy is limited to in-frame clones, with some not included. Among 7,500 to 9,500 clones, 45% were seen once, and the ten largest hold 7.4%.

This chain connects TRBV23 to TRBJ2-4; the table's D call of TRBD2 was not tested on the DNA. The sequenced sample consisted of gut tissue. The sequence came from a female BALB/c mouse given C57BL/6 T cells with graft-versus-host disease after an allogeneic hematopoietic cell transplant. The sequenced part of the CDR3 DNA is TGCTCCAGCAGTCAATCTGGGGGTCAAAACACCTTGTAC. This sequence encodes CSSSQSGGQNTLY. The whole CDR3 protein reads CSSSQSGGQNTLYF. The whole variable domain, filled in from reference TRBV23 and TRBJ2-4, reads DAAVTQKPRYLIKMKGQEAEMKCIPEKGHTAVFWYQQKQSKELKFLIYFQNQQPLDQIDMVKERFSAVCPSSSLCSLGIRTCEAEDSALYLCSSSQSGGQNTLYFGAGTRLSVL.